This T cell receptor beta chain was found in a study of spatial heterogeneity in lung cancer. The overall study: Strongly correlated with TCR transcript counts in tumor regions was a T cell module score, which was a transcriptional module score calculated from matched bulk RNA-seq.

Individually, TCR cDNA molecules were each labelled with a unique molecular identifier. One entry per CDR3 protein, called by TCRdb with MiXCR from the 5' RACE reads. The sample contains 3,000 or so distinct CDR3 sequences, 11% of which appear only once. Sample time point: sample taken at primary tumor resection. The donors, roughly 70 patients with untreated early-stage non-small cell lung cancer, provided the samples. This clonotype is medium-sized by share. Its antigen is undetermined. Trimming pared 2 bases from V and 0 bases from J, leaving 4 bases between. The CDR3 is made up of 13 amino acids. Germline CDR1 is MNHEY and CDR2 is SVGAGI. Study-wide results and caveats: Tumoral mutation counts were tracked by counts of expanded intratumoral alpha and beta TCRs. Tumor T cell coverage was estimated at around 7% for alpha and about 14% for beta chains.

Sequenced here: lung tumor tissue, sampled at surgery. The TCR was taken from a male donor with early-stage non-small cell lung cancer. V usage is TRBV6-5 and J usage is TRBJ1-2; the D is unclear. CDR3 bases: TGTGCCAGCAGTTACGGGGCTAACTATGGCTACACCTTC. It specifies CASSYGANYGYTF.